This TCR beta chain was sequenced during a study of monozygotic twins with inflammatory bowel disease. The study, taken as a whole, reports: Compared with healthy twins, IBD patients shared fewer clonotypes with others, especially with disease activity. Findings did not support one strong IBD-associated signal or clonotype.

The authors made each sample's cDNA in eight separate reactions. TCRdb re-called the 5' RACE reads; one entry per CDR3 protein, DNA not given. Listed are approximately 210,000 distinct CDR3 sequences; less than 9% falls within the top ten. With respect to this clonotype: No antigen is known for it.

This CDR3 is built from 19 residues. Germline CDR1 is MDHEN and CDR2 is SYDVKM. The sequence was collected from a human donor with ulcerative colitis or Crohn's disease, or a healthy co-twin of an affected twin (not recorded which). The chain has TRBV28 and TRBJ1-2; TCRdb outputs TRBD1, but without DNA this stays unchecked. Sequences were obtained from blood. The CDR3 loop is CASSVVPGQGTVFYYGYTF.